The 5 T cell receptor beta chains given below trace back to one sample, sequenced in a study of technical replicates of blood from a few donors. Clones were read by immunoSEQ multiplex PCR, and TCRdb kept only the in-frame ones, dropping some. This table holds 75,000 to 100,000 clones, 90% to 97% found once. Material for sequencing was T cells isolated from PBMCs. The receptors here all came from a human donor in good health.

The rearrangement uses TRBV16 and TRBJ2-1; D gene ambiguous. The germline V and J ends were trimmed by 3 bases and 6 bases, with 6 bases remaining between them. Germline CDR1 KGHSY, CDR2 FQNENV. This CDR3 comprises 12 residues. CDR3: CASSQVVNEQFF. Written as DNA, the CDR3 is TGTGCCAGCAGCCAGGTAGTCAATGAGCAGTTCTTC.

The chain carries TRBV27 and TRBJ2-5; 7 bases align to TRBD1. Gene TRBJ2-7 matches the end of the DNA better, so the J call may be wrong. CDR1 is MNHEY, CDR2 SMNVEV, per germline (reference sequence). The CDR3 length is 14 residues. The CDR3: CASSLTQGVYEQYF. The CDR3 DNA sequence: TGTGCCAGCAGTTTAACGCAGGGGGTGTACGAGCAGTACTTC.

The V gene is TRBV27, the J gene TRBJ2-1; 7 bases line up with TRBD2. Losses at the gene ends were 6 bases for V and 8 bases for J; bases not matched to a gene: 13. The germline gives CDR1 MNHEY, CDR2 SMNVEV (reference sequence). CDR3 size: 15 residues. DNA of the CDR3: TGTGCCAGCAGAAACCCGGCGGGAGTTGTTGATGAGCAGTTCTTC. As protein: CASRNPAGVVDEQFF.

The V gene is TRBV6-5, the J gene TRBJ1-1, with TRBD1 identical over 8 bases. The trim removed 6 bases at V and 0 bases at J, leaving 3 bases unmatched. CDR3 length: 14 amino acids. Per the germline V gene, CDR1 is MNHEY and CDR2 is SVGAGI. CDR3 residues: CASSGTGLNTEAFF. CDR3 bases: TGTGCCAGCAGCGGGACAGGACTGAACACTGAAGCTTTCTTT.

The rearrangement joins TRBV2 to TRBJ2-1, with 13 bases matching TRBD2. Germline values: CDR1 SNHLY, CDR2 FYNNEI. V lost 6 bases to trimming and J lost 4 bases; unmatched junction nucleotides: 0. The CDR3 runs to 14 residues. This CDR3 is CASRGLAGYNEQFF. CDR3 in DNA: TGTGCCAGCAGGGGACTAGCGGGGTACAATGAGCAGTTCTTC.